These 9 T cell receptor beta chains originate from one sample sequenced in a study of beta chain features in type 1 diabetes. Reverse transcribing all isolated RNA meant expressed TCRB transcripts were sequenced. The data were produced by immunoSEQ multiplex PCR, yet TCRdb's version contains in-frame clones alone and is incomplete. The sample carries about 740,000 clones, over 10% recorded once. Notes on the study in general: Moderate but significant shortening of TCRB CDR3s was recorded in all four CD4+ subsets from Type 1 diabetes patients.

The antigens for these receptors are not known. The material sequenced was naive CD4+ T cells from blood. The receptors were gathered from a man aged 18 to 35 with type 1 diabetes.

The J gene is TRBJ2-5, the V gene TRBV18; D might be TRBD1 (6 bases). This CDR3 contains 13 residues. Trimming pared 5 bases from V and 2 bases from J, leaving 9 bases between. CDR1 is KGHSH and CDR2 is LQKENI in the germline V gene. This CDR3 is CASSTGQQETQYF. CDR3 sequence (DNA): TGTGCCAGCTCAACAGGACAGCAAGAGACCCAGTACTTC.

This clone came up a few times. V gene TRBV13 combines with J gene TRBJ2-7; D is perhaps TRBD1 or TRBD2 (5 bases each). CDR3 length: 16 amino acids. Trimming stripped 5 bases from V and 7 bases from J, with 24 bases between. CDR1 PRHDT and CDR2 FYEKMQ come from the germline V gene (reference sequence). As DNA, the CDR3 is TGTGCCAGCAGCCCCCAGTCCGGGACCCCGGGTCGGGAGCAGTACTTC. It specifies CASSPQSGTPGREQYF.

This chain links TRBV7-3 with TRBJ2-1, with 14 bases aligning to TRBD2. The J segment lost 9 bases and the V segment lost 2 bases, leaving 0 bases of the junction unmatched. The CDR3 contains 14 residues. Germline V gene data show CDR1 as SGHTA and CDR2 as FQGTGA. CDR3 sequence (DNA): TGTGCCAGCAGCTTAGGGACTAGCGGGGGTGAGCAGTTCTTC. Translation gives CASSLGTSGGEQFF.

This clone appeared a few times. At one boundary the junction diverges from the germline segment, which might be a read error. The chain joins TRBV14 to TRBJ2-5; D perhaps matches TRBD2 (7 bases). The germline CDR1 and CDR2 sequences are SGHDN and FVKESK. The CDR3 length is 15 residues. The CDR3 region is CASSHPGGQVESQYF. The DNA of the CDR3 is TGTGCCAGCAGCCACCCGGGGGGCCAAGTAGAGTCCCAGTACTTC.

The rearrangement links TRBV7-9 to TRBJ1-1, with a tentative D call TRBD1 (6 bases). The V end was cut by 7 bases, the J end by 1 base, with 13 bases between. The CDR3 length is 14 residues. From germline, CDR1 is SEHNR and CDR2 FQNEAQ (reference sequence). The CDR3 loop reads CASTLTQGNTEAFF. CDR3 nucleotide sequence: TGTGCCAGCACCCTAACACAGGGGAACACTGAAGCTTTCTTT. The full variable domain, completed using reference TRBV7-9 and TRBJ1-1, is DTGVSQNPRHKITKRGQNVTFRCDPISEHNRLYWYRQTLGQGPEFLTYFQNEAQLEKSRLLSDRFSAERPKGSFSTLEIQRTEQGDSAMYLCASTLTQGNTEAFFGQGTRLTVV.

In its sample, this clone was seen a few times. The chain employs TRBV11-2 and TRBJ1-1; D unclear. Germline values: CDR1 SGHAT, CDR2 FQNNGV. The CDR3 runs 14 residues. V lost 3 bases, J lost 5 bases, and 13 bases lay in between. The CDR3 region is CASSFLDVTTEAFF. DNA of the CDR3: TGTGCCAGCAGCTTCCTGGACGTTACGACTGAAGCTTTCTTT.

This chain connects TRBV30 to TRBJ1-6; weak D call: TRBD1 (5 bases). The CDR3 consists of 15 residues. V shed 0 bases and J shed 5 bases, with 11 bases lying between them. CDR1 GTSNPN and CDR2 SVGIG come from the germline V gene (reference sequence). CDR3 protein: CAWSVLLGDNSPLHF. The DNA for the CDR3 is TGTGCCTGGAGTGTACTGCTAGGGGATAATTCACCCCTCCACTTT. Full variable domain (remainder filled in from reference TRBV30 and TRBJ1-6): SQTIHQWPATLVQPVGSPLSLECTVEGTSNPNLYWYRQAAGRGLQLLFYSVGIGQISSEVPQNLSASRPQDRQFILSSKKLLLSDSGFYLCAWSVLLGDNSPLHFGNGTRLTVT.

The table lists this clone with a few counts. This sequence joins TRBV7-3 and TRBJ2-5, with D maybe TRBD2 (5 bases). V gave up 3 bases and J gave up 0 bases, with 5 bases separating them. Germline values: CDR1 SGHTA, CDR2 FQGTGA. CDR3 length: 13 residues. The CDR3 coding sequence is TGTGCCAGCAGCTTGACTAACCAAGAGACCCAGTACTTC. Protein sequence: CASSLTNQETQYF.

V is TRBV5-4 and J is TRBJ2-2, with 7 bases lining up with TRBD1. CDR1 and CDR2 from the germline V gene are SGHNT and YYREEE (reference sequence). The CDR3 contains 16 residues. Losses at the gene ends were 0 bases for V and 6 bases for J; bases not matched to a gene: 8. The CDR3: CASSLVATGLSGELFF. Written as DNA, the CDR3 is TGTGCCAGCAGCTTGGTTGCGACAGGGCTCTCCGGGGAGCTGTTTTTT.